This T cell receptor (beta chain) was profiled in a study of human T cells and chemical hapten exposure. Overall study context: Patches with 0.01% DPC went on the upper back, and the tests were read at 6 days.

Stated time point: pre-sensitization, week 0. Treatment specified: therapeutic diphenylcyclopropenone sensitization with weekly scalp DPC. Those who donated were patients with alopecia, 18 to 70 years of age, and suitable for DPC. In TCRdb, the RACE reads were re-called with MiXCR into one record per CDR3 protein. The repertoire includes around 120,000 distinct CDR3 sequences, about 14% of them detected once, and around 2.8% sits in the top ten. For this clonotype: No antigen is known for it.

Findings and limits, study-wide: Donors in the study had alopecia, meaning their immune response may differ from healthy people's.

The CDR3 is 14 residues long. V dropped 0 bases and J dropped 0 bases, with 4 bases sitting between them. The clonotype was recovered from a woman between 18 and 29 years old with alopecia areata. Some clones in this sample may be carry-over from other donors' samples. The sequences come from whole blood, collected in connection with sensitization to the hapten diphenylcyclopropenone (DPC). The rearrangement uses TRBV12-3 or TRBV12-4 and TRBJ2-3, with no clear D. Here the CDR3 reads CASSLAASTDTQYF. In DNA, the CDR3 is TGTGCCAGCAGTTTAGCAGCTAGCACAGATACGCAGTATTTT.